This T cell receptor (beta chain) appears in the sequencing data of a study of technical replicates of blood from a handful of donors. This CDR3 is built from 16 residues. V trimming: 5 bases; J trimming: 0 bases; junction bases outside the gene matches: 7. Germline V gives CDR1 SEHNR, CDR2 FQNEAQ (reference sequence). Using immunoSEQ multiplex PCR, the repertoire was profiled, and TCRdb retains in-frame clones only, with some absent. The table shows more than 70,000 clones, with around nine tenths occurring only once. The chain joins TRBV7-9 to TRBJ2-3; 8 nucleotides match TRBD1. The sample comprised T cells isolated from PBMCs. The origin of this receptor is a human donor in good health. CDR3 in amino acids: CASSPRDRPSTDTQYF. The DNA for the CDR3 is TGTGCCAGCAGCCCTCGGGACAGGCCTAGCACAGATACGCAGTATTTT.